This is a list of T cell receptor beta chains from one sample in a study of blood T cell repertoires in COVID-19. The table came from immunoSEQ multiplex PCR; TCRdb's copy has only in-frame clones and leaves some out. The sample lists 95,000 to 150,000 clones, over 75% occurring once. Sequencing was carried out using peripheral blood. Source of these receptors: a man in his fifties or sixties with active or convalescent COVID-19. The CDR3 runs from the conserved cysteine through the conserved F or W. D genes are given only for firm matches. Not every row has a clone size; where given, it reads once, few, many or a size class.

j_gene | abundance | d_gene | v_gene | CDR3aa | CDR3nt
TRBJ2-7 | few | TRBD2 | TRBV14 | CASSQSPGGLQYF | TGTGCCAGCAGCCAATCACCGGGGGGTCTGCAGTACTTC
TRBJ1-5 | NA | TRBD1 | TRBV28 | CASGLYQGVQPQHF | TGTGCCAGCGGCCTATACCAGGGGGTTCAGCCCCAGCATTTT
TRBJ2-3 | NA | TRBD2 | TRBV7-2 | CASSPRTSGSTDTQYF | TGTGCCAGCAGCCCTCGGACTAGCGGAAGCACAGATACGCAGTATTTT
TRBJ2-2 | NA | TRBD2 | TRBV4-3 | CASSQDRLAPGELFF | TGCGCCAGCAGCCAAGATCGACTAGCCCCCGGGGAGCTGTTTTTT
TRBJ1-6 | few | NA | TRBV9 | CASGQTYNSPLHF | TGTGCCAGTGGACAGACCTATAATTCACCCCTCCACTTT
TRBJ2-5 | NA | NA | TRBV7-7 | CASSQSGAFVTQYF | TGTGCCAGCAGCCAGAGTGGGGCTTTCGTGACCCAGTACTTC
TRBJ1-2 | NA | NA | TRBV5-1 | CASSLVTGYGYTF | TGCGCCAGCAGCTTGGTCACGGGCTATGGCTACACCTTC
TRBJ2-7 | NA | TRBD2 | TRBV7-2 | CASSLESGRAGAQYF | TGTGCCAGCAGCTTAGAAAGCGGGAGGGCCGGGGCGCAGTACTTC
TRBJ2-3 | NA | NA | TRBV24-1 | CATSDLGQHTQYF | TGTGCCACCAGTGATTTGGGACAGCATACGCAGTATTTT
TRBJ2-7 | NA | NA | TRBV7-6 | CASSLGGAQYEQYF | TGTGCCAGCAGCTTAGGCGGAGCACAATACGAGCAGTACTTC
TRBJ2-5 | NA | NA | TRBV15 | CATSRDRGAAGETQYF | TGTGCCACCAGCAGAGACCGGGGGGCAGCCGGGGAGACCCAGTACTTC
TRBJ2-1 | NA | TRBD2 | TRBV19 | CASSTGGRLAGEVEQFF | TGTGCCAGTAGTACCGGGGGGAGGCTAGCGGGAGAAGTTGAGCAGTTCTTC
TRBJ1-5 | NA | NA | TRBV19 | CASSIDGSLNQPQHF | TGTGCCAGTAGTATAGACGGGTCTCTCAATCAGCCCCAGCATTTT
TRBJ2-5 | NA | NA | TRBV7-9 | CASSLGLRAIETQYF | TGTGCCAGCAGCTTAGGGTTACGTGCGATAGAGACCCAGTACTTC
TRBJ1-2 | NA | TRBD1 | TRBV20-1 | CSASSSDRGNGYTF | TGCAGTGCTAGTTCTTCGGACAGGGGTAATGGCTACACCTTC
TRBJ1-2 | NA | NA | TRBV5-1 | CASSLGGRSYGYTF | TGCGCCAGCAGCTTGGGGGGGCGTTCCTATGGCTACACCTTC
TRBJ2-7 | once | TRBD2 | TRBV5-4 | CASSLVRASGSYEQYF | TGTGCCAGCAGCTTGGTCCGTGCTAGCGGGAGCTACGAGCAGTACTTC
TRBJ2-2 | once | TRBD2 | TRBV4-1 | CASSQEDRSFGEGLFF | TGCGCCAGCAGCCAGGAAGACAGATCCTTTGGGGAGGGGCTGTTTTTT